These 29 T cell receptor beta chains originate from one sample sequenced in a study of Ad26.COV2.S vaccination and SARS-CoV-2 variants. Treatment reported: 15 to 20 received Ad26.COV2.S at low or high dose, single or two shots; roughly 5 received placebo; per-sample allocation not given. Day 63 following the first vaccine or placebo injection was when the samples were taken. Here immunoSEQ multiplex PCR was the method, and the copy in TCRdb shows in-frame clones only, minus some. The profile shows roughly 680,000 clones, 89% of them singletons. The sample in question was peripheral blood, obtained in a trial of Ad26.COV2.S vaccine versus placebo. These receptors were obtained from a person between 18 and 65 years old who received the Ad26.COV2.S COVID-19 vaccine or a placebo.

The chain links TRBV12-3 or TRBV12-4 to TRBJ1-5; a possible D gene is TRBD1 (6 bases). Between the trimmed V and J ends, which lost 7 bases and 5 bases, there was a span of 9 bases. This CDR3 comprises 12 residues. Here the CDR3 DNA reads TGTGCCAGCAATCAGGGGCATCAGCCCCAGCATTTT. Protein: CASNQGHQPQHF.

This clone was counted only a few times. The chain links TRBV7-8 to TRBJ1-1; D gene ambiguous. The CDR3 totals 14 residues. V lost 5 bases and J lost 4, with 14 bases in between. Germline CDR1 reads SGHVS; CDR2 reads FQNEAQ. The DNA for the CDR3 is TGTGCCAGCAGCCCCCGGAGTCACAGCACTGAAGCTTTCTTT. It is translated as CASSPRSHSTEAFF.

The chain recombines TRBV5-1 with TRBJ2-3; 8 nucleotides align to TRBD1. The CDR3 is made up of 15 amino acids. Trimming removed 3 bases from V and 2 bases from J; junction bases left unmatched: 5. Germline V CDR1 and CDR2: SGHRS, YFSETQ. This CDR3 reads CASSSGQALTDTQYF. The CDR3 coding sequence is TGCGCCAGCAGCTCGGGACAGGCCCTCACAGATACGCAGTATTTT.

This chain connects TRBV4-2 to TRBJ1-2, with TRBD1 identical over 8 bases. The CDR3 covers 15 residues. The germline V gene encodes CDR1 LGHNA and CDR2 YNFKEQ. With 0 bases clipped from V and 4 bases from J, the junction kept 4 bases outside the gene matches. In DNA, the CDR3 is TGTGCCAGCAGCCAAGAACGCGGGACAGGCTATGGCTACACCTTC. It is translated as CASSQERGTGYGYTF.

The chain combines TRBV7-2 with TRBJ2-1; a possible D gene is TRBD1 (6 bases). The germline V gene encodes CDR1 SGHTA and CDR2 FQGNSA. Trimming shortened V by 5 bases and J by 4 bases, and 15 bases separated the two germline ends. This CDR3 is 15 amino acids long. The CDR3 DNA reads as TGTGCCAGCAGCCAAACCGGGACATCATACAATGAGCAGTTCTTC. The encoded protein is CASSQTGTSYNEQFF. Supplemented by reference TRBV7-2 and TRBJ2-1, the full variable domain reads GAGVSQSPSNKVTEKGKDVELRCDPISGHTALYWYRQSLGQGLEFLIYFQGNSAPDKSGLPSDRFSAERTGGSVSTLTIQRTQQEDSAVYLCASSQTGTSYNEQFFGPGTRLTVL.

The CDR3 nucleotides are TGTGCCTTTGGGGCCGATTTCTATGGCTACACCTTC. Amino acids: CAFGADFYGYTF. This rearrangement joins TRBV30 to TRBJ1-2; TRBD1 might be the D (5 bases). Per germline, CDR1 GTSNPN and CDR2 SVGIG (reference sequence). Deletions cut 7 bases from V and 4 bases from J, with 13 bases between. The CDR3 runs 12 residues.

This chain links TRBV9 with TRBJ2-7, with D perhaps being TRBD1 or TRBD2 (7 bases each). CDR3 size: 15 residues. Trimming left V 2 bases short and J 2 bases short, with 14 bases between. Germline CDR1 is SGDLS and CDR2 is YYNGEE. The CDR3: CASSVQGGLPYEQYF. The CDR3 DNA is TGTGCCAGCAGCGTCCAGGGGGGGTTGCCCTACGAGCAGTACTTC. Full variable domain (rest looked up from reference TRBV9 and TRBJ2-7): DSGVTQTPKHLITATGQRVTLRCSPRSGDLSVYWYQQSLDQGLQFLIQYYNGEERAKGNILERFSAQQFPDLHSELNLSSLELGDSALYFCASSVQGGLPYEQYFGPGTRLTVT.

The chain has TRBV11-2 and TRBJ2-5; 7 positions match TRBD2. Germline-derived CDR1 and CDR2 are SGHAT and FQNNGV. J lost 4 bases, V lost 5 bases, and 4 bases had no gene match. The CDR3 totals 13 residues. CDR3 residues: CASSTGGGETQYF. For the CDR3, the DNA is TGTGCCAGCAGCACTGGCGGGGGAGAGACCCAGTACTTC. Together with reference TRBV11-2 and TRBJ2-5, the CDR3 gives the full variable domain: EAGVAQSPRYKIIEKRQSVAFWCNPISGHATLYWYQQILGQGPKLLIQFQNNGVVDDSQLPKDRFSAERLKGVDSTLKIQPAKLEDSAVYLCASSTGGGETQYFGPGTRLLVL.

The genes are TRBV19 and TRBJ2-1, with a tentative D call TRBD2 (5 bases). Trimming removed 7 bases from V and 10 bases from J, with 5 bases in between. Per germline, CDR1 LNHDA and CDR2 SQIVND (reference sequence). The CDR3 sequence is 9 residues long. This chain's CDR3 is CASTGEQFF. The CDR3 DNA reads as TGTGCCAGTACGGGGGAGCAGTTCTTC. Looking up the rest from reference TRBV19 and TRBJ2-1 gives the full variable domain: DGGITQSPKYLFRKEGQNVTLSCEQNLNHDAMYWYRQDPGQGLRLIYYSQIVNDFQKGDIAEGYSVSREKKESFPLTVTSAQKNPTAFYLCASTGEQFFGPGTRLTVL.

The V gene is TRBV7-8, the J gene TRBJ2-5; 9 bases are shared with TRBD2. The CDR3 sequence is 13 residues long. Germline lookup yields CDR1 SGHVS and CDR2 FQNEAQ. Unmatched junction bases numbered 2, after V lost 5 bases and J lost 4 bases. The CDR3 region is CASSRGGGETQYF. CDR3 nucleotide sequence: TGTGCCAGCAGCCGCGGGGGGGGAGAGACCCAGTACTTC.

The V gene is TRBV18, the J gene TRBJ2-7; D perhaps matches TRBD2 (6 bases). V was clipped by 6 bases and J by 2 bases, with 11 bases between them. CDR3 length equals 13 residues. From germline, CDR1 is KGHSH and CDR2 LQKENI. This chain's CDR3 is CASSRDLAYEQYF. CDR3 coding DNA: TGTGCCAGCTCCCGGGACTTGGCCTACGAGCAGTACTTC.

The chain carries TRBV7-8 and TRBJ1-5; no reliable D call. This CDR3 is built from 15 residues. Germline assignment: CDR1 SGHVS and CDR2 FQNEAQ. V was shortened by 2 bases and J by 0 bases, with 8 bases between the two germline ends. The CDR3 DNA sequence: TGTGCCAGCAGCTTACGCACGGTTAGCAATCAGCCCCAGCATTTT. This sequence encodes CASSLRTVSNQPQHF.

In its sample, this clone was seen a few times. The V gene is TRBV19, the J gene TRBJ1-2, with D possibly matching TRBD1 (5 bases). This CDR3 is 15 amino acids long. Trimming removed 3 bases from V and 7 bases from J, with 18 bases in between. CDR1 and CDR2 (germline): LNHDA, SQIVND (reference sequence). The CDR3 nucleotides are TGTGCCAGTAGTATCGATCCGGGACGTGGTGTTGGCTACACCTTC. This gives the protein CASSIDPGRGVGYTF. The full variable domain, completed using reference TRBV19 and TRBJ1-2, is DGGITQSPKYLFRKEGQNVTLSCEQNLNHDAMYWYRQDPGQGLRLIYYSQIVNDFQKGDIAEGYSVSREKKESFPLTVTSAQKNPTAFYLCASSIDPGRGVGYTFGSGTRLTVV.

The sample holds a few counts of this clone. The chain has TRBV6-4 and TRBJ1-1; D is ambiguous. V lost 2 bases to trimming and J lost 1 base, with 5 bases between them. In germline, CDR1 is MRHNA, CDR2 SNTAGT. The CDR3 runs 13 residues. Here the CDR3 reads CASSDQQNTEAFF. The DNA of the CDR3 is TGTGCCAGCAGTGACCAACAGAACACTGAAGCTTTCTTT.

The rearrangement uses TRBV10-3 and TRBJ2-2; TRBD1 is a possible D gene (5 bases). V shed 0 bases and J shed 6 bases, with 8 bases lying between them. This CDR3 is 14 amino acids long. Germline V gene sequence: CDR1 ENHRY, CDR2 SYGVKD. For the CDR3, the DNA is TGTGCCATCAGTGAGTCAGGGGCGGCCGGGGAGCTGTTTTTT. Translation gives CAISESGAAGELFF.

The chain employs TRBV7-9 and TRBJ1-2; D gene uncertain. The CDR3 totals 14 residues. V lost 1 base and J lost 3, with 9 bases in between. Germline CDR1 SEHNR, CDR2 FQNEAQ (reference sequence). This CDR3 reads CASSLGVTYYGYTF. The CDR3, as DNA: TGTGCCAGCAGCTTAGGAGTGACTTACTATGGCTACACCTTC.

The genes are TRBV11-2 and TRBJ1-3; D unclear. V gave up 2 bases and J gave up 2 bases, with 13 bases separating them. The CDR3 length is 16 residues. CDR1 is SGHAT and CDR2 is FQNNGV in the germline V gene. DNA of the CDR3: TGTGCCAGCAGCTTATTTGCGGGGATAGCTGGAAACACCATATATTTT. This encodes CASSLFAGIAGNTIYF.

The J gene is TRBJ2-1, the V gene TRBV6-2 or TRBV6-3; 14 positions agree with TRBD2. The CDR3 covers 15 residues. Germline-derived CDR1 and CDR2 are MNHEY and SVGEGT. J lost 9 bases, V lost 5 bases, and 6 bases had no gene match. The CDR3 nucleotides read TGTGCCAGCAGTCCCGGGACTAGCGGGAGAGTTGAGCAGTTCTTC. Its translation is CASSPGTSGRVEQFF.

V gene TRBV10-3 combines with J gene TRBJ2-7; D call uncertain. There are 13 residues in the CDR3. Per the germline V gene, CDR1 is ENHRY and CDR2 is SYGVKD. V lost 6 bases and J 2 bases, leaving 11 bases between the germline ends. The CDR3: CAIRGDGAYEQYF. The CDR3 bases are TGTGCCATCAGAGGCGACGGCGCCTACGAGCAGTACTTC.

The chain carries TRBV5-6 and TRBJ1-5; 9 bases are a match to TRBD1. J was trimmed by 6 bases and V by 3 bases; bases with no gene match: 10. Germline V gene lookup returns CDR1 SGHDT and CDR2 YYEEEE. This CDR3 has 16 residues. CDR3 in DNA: TGTGCCAGCAGCTCGTACCGGGACAGGGCTACTCAGCCCCAGCATTTT. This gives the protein CASSSYRDRATQPQHF.

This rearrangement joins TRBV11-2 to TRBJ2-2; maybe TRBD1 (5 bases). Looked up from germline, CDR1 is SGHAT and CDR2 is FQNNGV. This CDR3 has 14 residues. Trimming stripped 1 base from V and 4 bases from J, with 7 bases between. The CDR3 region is CASSLGRVTGELFF. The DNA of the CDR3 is TGTGCCAGCAGCTTAGGCAGGGTCACCGGGGAGCTGTTTTTT.

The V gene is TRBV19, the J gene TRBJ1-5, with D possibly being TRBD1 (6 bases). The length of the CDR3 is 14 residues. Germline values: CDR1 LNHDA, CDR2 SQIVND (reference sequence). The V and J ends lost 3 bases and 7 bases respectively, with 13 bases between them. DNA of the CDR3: TGTGCCAGTAGTATCAGGGGTTCGTACCAGCCCCAGCATTTT. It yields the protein CASSIRGSYQPQHF.

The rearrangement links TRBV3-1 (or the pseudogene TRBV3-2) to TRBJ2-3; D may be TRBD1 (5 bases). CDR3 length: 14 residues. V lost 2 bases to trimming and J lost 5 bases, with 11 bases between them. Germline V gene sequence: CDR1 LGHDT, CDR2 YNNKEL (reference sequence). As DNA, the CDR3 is TGTGCCAGCAGCCAACTCCAGGGAATAGATACGCAGTATTTT. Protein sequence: CASSQLQGIDTQYF.

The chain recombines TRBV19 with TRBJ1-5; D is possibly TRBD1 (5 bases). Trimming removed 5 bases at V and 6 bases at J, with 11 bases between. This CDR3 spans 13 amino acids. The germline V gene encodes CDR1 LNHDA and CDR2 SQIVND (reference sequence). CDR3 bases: TGTGCCAGTAGTGTTCAGGGAGGTCAGCCCCAGCATTTT. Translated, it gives CASSVQGGQPQHF.

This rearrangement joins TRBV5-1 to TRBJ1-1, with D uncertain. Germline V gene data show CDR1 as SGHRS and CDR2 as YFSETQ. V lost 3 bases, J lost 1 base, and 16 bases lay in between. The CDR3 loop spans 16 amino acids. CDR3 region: CASSYAEGLGNTEAFF. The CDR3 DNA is TGCGCCAGCAGCTACGCAGAGGGATTGGGGAACACTGAAGCTTTCTTT.

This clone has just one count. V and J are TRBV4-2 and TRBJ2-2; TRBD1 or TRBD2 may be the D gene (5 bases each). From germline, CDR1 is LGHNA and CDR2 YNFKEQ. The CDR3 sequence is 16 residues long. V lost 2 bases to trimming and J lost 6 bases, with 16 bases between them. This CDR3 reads CASSQRTRGAPGELFF. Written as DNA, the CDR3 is TGTGCCAGCAGCCAACGGACACGAGGGGCCCCCGGGGAGCTGTTTTTT.

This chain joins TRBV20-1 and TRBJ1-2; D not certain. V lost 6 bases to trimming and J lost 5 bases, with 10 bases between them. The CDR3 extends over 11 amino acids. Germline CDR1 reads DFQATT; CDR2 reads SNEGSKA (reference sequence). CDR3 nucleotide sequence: TGCAGTGCCAGCTATATATATGGCTACACCTTC. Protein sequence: CSASYIYGYTF.

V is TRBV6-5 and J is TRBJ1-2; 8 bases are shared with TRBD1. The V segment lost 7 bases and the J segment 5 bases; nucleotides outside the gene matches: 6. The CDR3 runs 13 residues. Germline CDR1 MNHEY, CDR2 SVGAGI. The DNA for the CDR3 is TGTGCCAGCACCCTGACAGGGGTATATGGCTACACCTTC. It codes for CASTLTGVYGYTF.

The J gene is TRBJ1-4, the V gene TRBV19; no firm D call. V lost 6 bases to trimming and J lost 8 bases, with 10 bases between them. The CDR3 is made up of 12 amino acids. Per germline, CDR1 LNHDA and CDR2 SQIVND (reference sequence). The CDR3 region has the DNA TGTGCCAGTAGATCCGGTGGCGAAAAACTGTTTTTT. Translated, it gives CASRSGGEKLFF.